A single T cell receptor (beta chain) is shown here with its context. This entry belongs to a study of control samples from healthy donors and cancer patients. Profiling relied on immunoSEQ multiplex PCR, and the TCRdb table lists in-frame clones only, not all of them. The data contain tens of thousands of clones, roughly 80% of them singletons. The receptor's source is a man aged 50 or older in good health. Sequencing used blood.

CDR3 protein: CASSRSIGVAGGTDTQYF. For the CDR3, the DNA is TGTGCCAGCAGTCGATCGATAGGCGTAGCGGGTGGAACAGATACGCAGTATTTT. The V and J genes are TRBV27 and TRBJ2-3, with 7 bases lining up with TRBD2. There are 18 residues in the CDR3. CDR1 and CDR2 (germline): MNHEY, SMNVEV (reference sequence). With 5 bases clipped from V and 3 bases from J, the junction kept 17 bases outside the gene matches.